A single sample gave rise to the 11 T cell receptor beta chains below, sequenced in a study of cytomegalovirus exposure and HLA in healthy donors. Here immunoSEQ multiplex PCR was the method, and the copy in TCRdb shows in-frame clones only, minus some. Here the sample spans fewer than 95,000 clones, less than 95% being singletons. The sequencing input was PBMCs. All receptors come from a woman aged 18-30 years in good health and CMV-seronegative.

This chain's CDR3 is CAISTGATNEKLFF. The DNA of the CDR3 is TGTGCCATCAGCACAGGGGCAACTAATGAAAAACTGTTTTTT. V gene TRBV10-3 combines with J gene TRBJ1-4; 7 bases agree with TRBD1. Germline CDR1 reads ENHRY; CDR2 reads SYGVKD. This CDR3 contains 14 residues. The V and J ends lost 6 bases and 0 bases, in that order; junction bases with no gene match: 1.

The rearrangement links TRBV6-5 to TRBJ1-2, with a weak D call TRBD1 (6 bases). The CDR3 contains 14 residues. Germline V gene sequence: CDR1 MNHEY, CDR2 SVGAGI. Trimming pared 7 bases from V and 4 bases from J, leaving 16 bases between. CDR3 coding DNA: TGTGCCAGCAAACCTCAGGGGTGGACCTATGGCTACACCTTC. The encoded protein is CASKPQGWTYGYTF.

J is TRBJ1-1 and V is TRBV15; D remains unclear. The V end was cut by 5 bases, the J end by 8 bases, with 15 bases between. This CDR3 contains 13 residues. Germline V lookup: CDR1 LNHNV, CDR2 YYDKDF (reference sequence). The chain's CDR3 is CATSPETDREAFF. The CDR3 DNA sequence: TGTGCCACCAGCCCAGAAACAGATCGGGAAGCTTTCTTT. The whole variable domain, remainder taken from reference TRBV15 and TRBJ1-1, is DAMVIQNPRYQVTQFGKPVTLSCSQTLNHNVMYWYQQKSSQAPKLLFHYYDKDFNNEADTPDNFQSRRPNTSFCFLDIRSPGLGDTAMYLCATSPETDREAFFGQGTRLTVV.

This chain links TRBV6-4 with TRBJ2-3, with TRBD1 identical over 7 bases. Germline values: CDR1 MRHNA, CDR2 SNTAGT. CDR3 length equals 15 residues. Trimming removed 5 bases from V and 0 bases from J; junction bases left unmatched: 5. CDR3 amino acids: CASSMDRRSTDTQYF. The CDR3 DNA follows: TGTGCCAGCAGTATGGACAGGAGAAGCACAGATACGCAGTATTTT.

The V and J genes are TRBV6-1 and TRBJ1-1; TRBD1 aligns across 8 bases. The CDR3 contains 15 residues. V shed 4 bases, J shed 1 base, and the junction held 5 bases outside the gene matches. Germline CDR1 reads MNHNS; CDR2 reads SASEGT. CDR3 sequence reads: CASSAVGTGNTEAFF. The CDR3 nucleotides read TGTGCCAGCAGTGCAGTAGGGACAGGGAACACTGAAGCTTTCTTT.

The chain recombines TRBV7-3 with TRBJ2-3; TRBD1 aligns across 8 bases. Per germline, CDR1 SGHTA and CDR2 FQGTGA. CDR3 length: 16 residues. V shed 3 bases, J shed 2 bases, and the junction held 7 bases outside the gene matches. The CDR3 sequence is CASSFDPGQATDTQYF. In DNA, the CDR3 is TGTGCCAGCAGCTTCGATCCGGGACAGGCCACAGATACGCAGTATTTT.

CDR3 sequence: CASSQVWGTGQNTEAFF. The CDR3 DNA is TGCGCCAGCAGCCAAGTCTGGGGGACAGGCCAGAACACTGAAGCTTTCTTT. The rearrangement joins TRBV4-1 to TRBJ1-1; 8 bases are shared with TRBD1. V shed 1 base and J 1 base; nucleotides not matched to a gene: 8. The CDR3 length is 17 residues. Per germline, CDR1 MGHRA and CDR2 YSYEKL.

This rearrangement joins TRBV7-2 to TRBJ2-7; D is perhaps TRBD1 (6 bases). Germline V CDR1 and CDR2: SGHTA, FQGNSA. V gave up 1 base and J gave up 3 bases, with 10 bases separating them. The CDR3 covers 14 residues. This CDR3 reads CASSLVQGVYEQYF. The CDR3 DNA reads TGTGCCAGCAGCTTAGTACAGGGCGTCTACGAGCAGTACTTC.

The rearrangement joins TRBV5-5 to TRBJ1-4; 7 bases map to TRBD1. The germline CDR1 and CDR2 sequences are SGHKS and YYEKEE (reference sequence). This CDR3 comprises 16 residues. Trimming took 3 bases from V and 6 from J; bases not matched to a gene: 11. The CDR3 DNA reads as TGTGCCAGCAGCTCGGTGGAGACGACAGGGTATGAAAAACTGTTTTTT. Translation gives CASSSVETTGYEKLFF.

V usage is TRBV30 and J usage is TRBJ1-1; D unclear. Germline V gene data show CDR1 as GTSNPN and CDR2 as SVGIG (reference sequence). The CDR3 length is 12 residues. Trimming removed 2 bases from V and 6 bases from J, with 10 bases in between. The CDR3 loop reads CAWSPIGAEAFF. CDR3 nucleotide sequence: TGTGCCTGGAGTCCTATAGGAGCTGAAGCTTTCTTT.

The genes are TRBV5-4 and TRBJ2-5; 11 nucleotides agree with TRBD1. The CDR3 is 16 amino acids. Germline assignment: CDR1 SGHNT and CDR2 YYREEE (reference sequence). Germline trimming cut 1 base from V and 2 bases from J; bases unmatched to any gene: 4. The CDR3 protein is CASSLLRDRGQETQYF. The CDR3 bases are TGTGCCAGCAGCTTGCTGAGGGACAGGGGGCAAGAGACCCAGTACTTC.